The 20 T cell receptor beta chains below come from one sample, sequenced in a study of blood T cell repertoires in COVID-19. Repertoires were generated with immunoSEQ multiplex PCR, while TCRdb's copy carries only in-frame clones and drops some. The data show hundreds of thousands of clones, 70% to 90% seen once. Sequenced material: peripheral blood. The receptors were gathered from a woman in her 50s with COVID-19, enrolled during active disease.

The rearrangement uses TRBV27 and TRBJ1-2; 7 nucleotides align to TRBD1. The CDR3 has 13 amino acids. CDR1 is MNHEY and CDR2 is SMNVEV in the germline V gene (reference sequence). The V segment lost 5 bases and the J segment 4 bases; nucleotides outside the gene matches: 4. CDR3 bases: TGTGCCAGCAGTGGCACAGGGGTCTATGGCTACACCTTC. Amino acids: CASSGTGVYGYTF.

The V and J genes are TRBV19 and TRBJ2-7, with D perhaps TRBD1 (6 bases). Germline V gene data show CDR1 as LNHDA and CDR2 as SQIVND (reference sequence). V shed 5 bases and J shed 2 bases, with 13 bases lying between them. This CDR3 spans 14 amino acids. The CDR3 sequence is CASSSQGVPYEQYF. As DNA, the CDR3 is TGTGCCAGTAGTTCACAGGGTGTCCCCTACGAGCAGTACTTC.

J is TRBJ1-1 and V is TRBV5-1; weak D call: TRBD1 (5 bases). V was clipped by 3 bases and J by 4 bases, with 13 bases between them. The CDR3 runs to 14 residues. Per the germline V gene, CDR1 is SGHRS and CDR2 is YFSETQ. Here the CDR3 DNA reads TGCGCCAGCAGCTGGGAATGGCAGGGCACTGAAGCTTTCTTT. It codes for CASSWEWQGTEAFF.

J is TRBJ2-1 and V is TRBV5-4; D perhaps matches TRBD1 (7 bases). V shed 4 bases and J shed 7 bases, with 15 bases lying between them. Looked up from germline, CDR1 is SGHNT and CDR2 is YYREEE (reference sequence). CDR3 length: 14 residues. The CDR3 loop reads CASSQKQGRNEQFF. The CDR3 DNA follows: TGTGCCAGCAGCCAAAAACAGGGGAGGAATGAGCAGTTCTTC.

The chain links TRBV10-2 to TRBJ1-1; 9 bases are shared with TRBD1. The CDR3 covers 12 residues. The V segment lost 6 bases and the J segment 8 bases; nucleotides outside the gene matches: 4. The germline CDR1 and CDR2 sequences are WSHSY and SAAADI. In DNA, the CDR3 is TGCGCCAGCAGAGGACAGGGGCGGGAAGCTTTCTTT. This encodes CASRGQGREAFF.

This clone was detected a few times. The gene calls are TRBV7-2 and TRBJ1-5, with D unclear. Per germline, CDR1 SGHTA and CDR2 FQGNSA. The CDR3 is made up of 15 amino acids. V was pared by 4 bases and J by 1 base, with 11 bases between. CDR3 residues: CASSSRRESNQPQHF. The CDR3 nucleotides are TGTGCCAGCAGCTCCCGTAGGGAGAGCAATCAGCCCCAGCATTTT.

The V and J genes are TRBV10-3 and TRBJ1-5; D is undetermined. The germline V gene encodes CDR1 ENHRY and CDR2 SYGVKD. The CDR3 runs 13 residues. Trimming shortened V by 5 bases and J by 4 bases, and 9 bases separated the two germline ends. Here the CDR3 DNA reads TGTGCCATCAGTTGGGCAGATAATCAGCCCCAGCATTTT. Its protein product is CAISWADNQPQHF.

Only a few counts were recorded for this clone. V is TRBV5-1 and J is TRBJ2-7; unclear D gene. With 2 bases removed from V and 5 bases from J, the gap between germline ends came to 5 bases. The CDR3 has 11 residues. Germline CDR1 SGHRS, CDR2 YFSETQ. The CDR3 is CASSFRDEQYF. The CDR3 bases are TGCGCCAGCAGCTTTAGAGACGAGCAGTACTTC.

This clone occurred a few times. The chain uses TRBV4-1 and TRBJ2-1; 9 positions agree with TRBD1. CDR3 length: 16 residues. Germline V gene data show CDR1 as MGHRA and CDR2 as YSYEKL. Trimming took 4 bases from V and 1 from J; bases not matched to a gene: 5. The CDR3 nucleotides are TGCGCCAGCAGCCCCGCACAGGGGGCGTCCTACAATGAGCAGTTCTTC. Translating gives CASSPAQGASYNEQFF.

On this clone: Other DNA sequences in the sample encode the same CDR3. The chain combines TRBV6-5 with TRBJ1-2; no reliable D call. Germline V lookup: CDR1 MNHEY, CDR2 SVGAGI. This CDR3 has 14 amino acids. The V gene lost 10 bases and the J gene lost 2 bases, with 17 bases spanning the gap. CDR3 protein: CATRTGIGNYGYTF. CDR3 DNA: TGTGCCACACGAACGGGGATAGGGAACTATGGCTACACCTTC.

The chain couples TRBV6-5 to TRBJ1-3; 7 bases map to TRBD1. The germline V gene has CDR1 MNHEY and CDR2 SVGAGI. Losses at the gene ends were 5 bases for V and 2 bases for J; bases not matched to a gene: 6. The CDR3 is 15 residues long. The CDR3 DNA sequence: TGTGCCAGCAGTACGCCCGGGACAGCTGGAAACACCATATATTTT. This codes for CASSTPGTAGNTIYF.

Written as DNA, the CDR3 is TGTGCCAGCAGCTCCAGACAGGGGACCTACGAGCAGTACTTC. Protein: CASSSRQGTYEQYF. This rearrangement joins TRBV11-2 to TRBJ2-7, with TRBD1 matching 8 bases. V lost 4 bases to trimming and J lost 2 bases; unmatched junction nucleotides: 4. The CDR3 has 14 residues. The germline V gene has CDR1 SGHAT and CDR2 FQNNGV. Looking up the rest from reference TRBV11-2 and TRBJ2-7 gives the full variable domain: EAGVAQSPRYKIIEKRQSVAFWCNPISGHATLYWYQQILGQGPKLLIQFQNNGVVDDSQLPKDRFSAERLKGVDSTLKIQPAKLEDSAVYLCASSSRQGTYEQYFGPGTRLTVT.

The CDR3 DNA sequence: TGTGCCAGCAGCACGGGTGATATCGGCACAGATACGCAGTATTTT. It codes for CASSTGDIGTDTQYF. V and J are TRBV25-1 and TRBJ2-3; unclear D gene. This CDR3 region has 15 residues. In germline, CDR1 is MGHDK, CDR2 SYGVNS. V was trimmed by 6 bases and J by 1 base, leaving 14 bases between them. Drawing the rest from reference TRBV25-1 and TRBJ2-3, the complete variable domain is EADIYQTPRYLVIGTGKKITLECSQTMGHDKMYWYQQDPGMELHLIHYSYGVNSTEKGDLSSESTVSRIRTEHFPLTLESARPSHTSQYLCASSTGDIGTDTQYFGPGTRLTVL.

V gene TRBV9 combines with J gene TRBJ1-1; D perhaps matches TRBD1 (6 bases). Trimming pared 0 bases from V and 0 bases from J, leaving 12 bases between. This CDR3 has 16 residues. Germline assignment: CDR1 SGDLS and CDR2 YYNGEE. The CDR3 nucleotides read TGTGCCAGCAGCGTAGGAATCGGGACACTGAACACTGAAGCTTTCTTT. Protein: CASSVGIGTLNTEAFF.

The rearrangement uses TRBV19 and TRBJ2-3; 10 positions agree with TRBD1. After removal of 5 bases from V and 2 bases from J, the junction contained 4 bases not matched to a gene. Per the germline V gene, CDR1 is LNHDA and CDR2 is SQIVND (reference sequence). This CDR3 is 15 amino acids long. In nucleotides, the CDR3 is TGTGCCAGTAGTCAGGACAGGGGGGACACAGATACGCAGTATTTT. It is translated as CASSQDRGDTDTQYF.

The chain is built from TRBV3-1 (or the pseudogene TRBV3-2) and TRBJ1-2, with no clear D. This CDR3 is 16 amino acids long. From germline, CDR1 is LGHDT and CDR2 YNNKEL (reference sequence). Trimming removed 7 bases from V and 9 bases from J, with 27 bases in between. CDR3 amino acids: CASTPRGGLSSSRYTF. Here the CDR3 DNA reads TGTGCCAGCACCCCCCGCGGAGGTCTTTCCTCCTCCCGCTACACCTTC.

The chain is built from TRBV6-5 and TRBJ1-5, with no clear D. Germline loops: CDR1 MNHEY, CDR2 SVGAGI. The V gene lost 6 bases and the J gene lost 0 bases, with 9 bases spanning the gap. CDR3 length equals 14 residues. The CDR3 region is CASSPRYSNQPQHF. For the CDR3, the DNA is TGTGCCAGCAGCCCCCGCTATAGCAATCAGCCCCAGCATTTT.

The chain has TRBV10-2 and TRBJ1-2; 7 bases agree with TRBD1. The CDR3 runs 16 residues. Germline V lookup: CDR1 WSHSY, CDR2 SAAADI. The V segment lost 1 base and the J segment 3 bases; nucleotides outside the gene matches: 8. The CDR3 region is CASSEFGGGGDYGYTF. The CDR3 DNA is TGCGCCAGCAGTGAGTTCGGAGGGGGCGGAGACTATGGCTACACCTTC.

J is TRBJ2-3 and V is TRBV3-1 (or the pseudogene TRBV3-2); 16 bases map to TRBD2. CDR1 and CDR2 from the germline V gene are LGHDT and YNNKEL (reference sequence). The CDR3 is made up of 16 amino acids. V lost 5 bases and J lost 6; bases outside the gene matches: 5. In DNA, the CDR3 is TGTGCCAGCAGCGGGACTAGCGGGGGGGCCAGGGATACGCAGTATTTT. It specifies CASSGTSGGARDTQYF.

This clone was observed once. The chain couples TRBV19 to TRBJ1-2, with 7 bases lining up with TRBD1. The CDR3 runs to 15 residues. Unmatched junction bases numbered 8, after V lost 3 bases and J lost 4 bases. The V gene's germline CDR1 is LNHDA and CDR2 SQIVND (reference sequence). The CDR3 region has the DNA TGTGCCAGTAGTATCTTCCGGGACAGTACCTATGGCTACACCTTC. Its protein product is CASSIFRDSTYGYTF. The variable domain in full, completed from reference TRBV19 and TRBJ1-2, reads DGGITQSPKYLFRKEGQNVTLSCEQNLNHDAMYWYRQDPGQGLRLIYYSQIVNDFQKGDIAEGYSVSREKKESFPLTVTSAQKNPTAFYLCASSIFRDSTYGYTFGSGTRLTVV.